The rows below give T cell receptor beta chains drawn from one sample of a study of shared clonotypes between healthy human individuals. The assay was immunoSEQ multiplex PCR, and TCRdb's table has in-frame clones only and misses some. Counted here are roughly 810,000 clones, around 96% occurring once; the ten biggest clones make up less than 0.3%. Sequenced material: naive CD8+ T cells sorted from blood. Receptors originate from a man under 40 in good health. The conserved cysteine and the conserved F or W are not part of the CDR3 here. Size is omitted from some rows. Given values are once, few, many or a class for expanded clones.

size	V	CDR3
-	TRBV7-8	ASSLPRERTGELF
-	TRBV11-1	ASSPASSTGPNYEQY
-	TRBV2	ASSEAFRTAYEQY
-	TRBV7-9	ASSLANPSLGYT
-	TRBV13	ASSPEALWNEQF
-	TRBV7-9	ASSLSSFNEQF
once	TRBV7-9	ASSLAGSSSRTDTQY
-	TRBV5-4	ASTPGQGRTEAF
-	TRBV14	ASSQYSSRSYEQY
-	TRBV5-1	ASSLGQGDPYEQY
-	TRBV29-1	SVEFAGAPYEQY
-	TRBV5-4	ASSLGSLSYNEQF
-	TRBV7-3	ASSLGDRAGSETQY
-	TRBV11-3	ASSQTSPMEQF
-	TRBV4-3	ASSQDFNSYEQY
-	TRBV4-1	ASSQQTGVGYGYT
-	TRBV7-9	ASSLDFGRMNTEAF
-	TRBV7-6	ASSLEVGAYEQY
-	TRBV4-1	ASSHSSINTGELF
-	TRBV10-2	ASSESAGTTYGYT
-	TRBV2	ASSEGSGRIVTGQF
-	TRBV6-5	AAGQSLWEQF
-	TRBV11-2	ASSRGLVDEQY
-	TRBV2	ARGGAGATYEQY
-	TRBV7-8	ASSLKPDGTYEQY
-	TRBV10-2	ASSDTPGTDTQY
-	TRBV7-9	ASRPHLALSSYNEQF
-	TRBV9	ASSASDSGAGELF
-	TRBV28	ASSSRQGPSLVTEAF
-	TRBV29-1	SVVAFLEVLDTQY
-	TRBV29-1	SVEEVGRESPTDTQY
-	TRBV5-4	ASSSSETQY
-	TRBV6-5	ASRWSTGELF
-	TRBV7-9	ASSFVPGGEPHNEQF
-	TRBV5-6	ASSPDRGFGNYEQY
-	TRBV7-9	ASSLDPPSTGELF
-	TRBV29-1	SVGGGHRSSYEQY
-	TRBV6-1	ASSERQRTYEQY
-	TRBV27	ASLDPYNEQF
-	TRBV7-3	ASSLEGANTGELF
-	TRBV27	ASSLYAPSLETQY
-	TRBV16	ASSYRGAYEQY
-	TRBV7-7	ASSLGAGYETQY
-	TRBV10-3	AISDSTGTAYEQY
-	TRBV7-8	ASSTRWGGLSDTQY